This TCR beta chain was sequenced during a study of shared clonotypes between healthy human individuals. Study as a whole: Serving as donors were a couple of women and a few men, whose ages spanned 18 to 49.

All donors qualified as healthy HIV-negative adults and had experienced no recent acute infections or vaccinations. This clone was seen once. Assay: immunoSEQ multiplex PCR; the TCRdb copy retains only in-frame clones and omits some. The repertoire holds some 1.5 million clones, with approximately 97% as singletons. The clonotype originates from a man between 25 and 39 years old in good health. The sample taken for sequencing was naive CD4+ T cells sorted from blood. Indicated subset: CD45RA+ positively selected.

The CDR3 region is CASSYTSGRRETQYF. The CDR3 nucleotides are TGTGCCAGCAGCTATACTAGCGGGAGACGAGAGACCCAGTACTTC. This chain links TRBV5-5 with TRBJ2-5; 11 bases align to TRBD2. Germline V gene lookup returns CDR1 SGHKS and CDR2 YYEKEE (reference sequence). The CDR3 consists of 15 residues. V lost 3 bases, J lost 4 bases, and 5 bases stayed unmatched.